This T cell receptor beta chain was sequenced for a study of cytomegalovirus exposure and HLA in healthy donors (dated by TCRdb to about 2017). Study-level background: According to an earlier analysis of 550 to 700 of the donors, 150 million to 200 million T cells yielded 117 million unique TCR beta sequences and about 300 Gb of sequence data. About 310 gigabases of sequencing data and tens of millions of unique TCR sequences were included in an early release covering about 700 HLA-typed donors. To predict cytomegalovirus infection status, the study combined high-throughput TCR immunosequencing, statistical association of individual TCRs with disease status, and machine learning. HLA typing covered class I and class II loci at four-digit resolution. An earlier analysis of approximately 640 of the donors applied high-throughput TCR beta sequencing to assess whether each TCR beta V gene segment acted as functional or pseudogenic. About five DR-DQ haplotypes were treated as single units for association and clustering because of strong linkage in the cohort. Typing coverage varied by locus: 629-630 donors for A, B, C, DRB1 and DQB1; more than 500 for DQA1; about 570 for DPA1; around 450 for DPB1. Besides the first cohort of some 670 subjects, a separate validation cohort made up of over a hundred different subjects was used. Every repertoire in the discovery cohort had been generated on one and the same sequencing platform. Rather than using new phenotypic data, the later analysis identified candidate immune exposures from TCR beta sequences and from how often those sequences occurred across donors. Across some 400 genotyped donors of the cohort, an average of about 220,000 unique TCR beta nucleotide sequences per donor were sequenced, and 15% to 20% of those sequences were non-productive. The study aimed to test whether signatures of past pathogen exposure could be identified by cataloging public T cell receptors. Of the approximately 400 genotyped donors, approximately 82% fell in the genetic ancestry cluster associated with self-reported Caucasian donors. In a later genetic analysis, genome-wide SNP genotypes for about 65% of the 666 donors were used, and that subset was treated as a discovery cohort. A later analysis re-analyzed previously published TCR beta repertoires from approximately 670 donors and added high-resolution HLA genotyping to study TCR occurrence patterns. Donor age, sex, ethnicity and CMV serostatus were compiled together with the repertoire data. The T cell repertoires of 666 subjects were profiled by immunosequencing and related to cytomegalovirus serostatus.

Points on this clone: Its cognate antigen has yet to be identified. A read error may produce the germline difference seen at one junction end.

What the work shows at the level of the full study, not this receptor alone: In a later analysis, TCR association rates were found to vary across HLA loci, with the most associated TCRs seen for DRB1 alleles and the fewest for HLA-C alleles. According to a later analysis, most CMV-associated TCR beta chains appeared to be HLA-restricted, and the HLA associations seemed to be driven largely by CMV exposure. A further reported finding was that TCR beta sequences accurately predicted the HLA-A and HLA-B alleles for most subjects in the first cohort. The only immune exposure information available for the cohort was CMV serostatus. Compared with equally common non-associated chains, HLA-associated TCR beta chains in a later analysis were more clonally expanded and had lower generation probabilities. According to a later genetic analysis, donors in an Asian-associated ancestry cluster had fewer N-insertions in productive TCRs than the roughly 700-donor mean. Presence/absence analyses assumed roughly uniform sequencing depth across donors, an assumption that may not hold. Most TCR sequences were observed very rarely across donors, whereas some public TCRs were present in many individuals. Because counts were too low, approximately 15 rarely observed V segments, including chromosome 9 orphons, were excluded from the earlier analysis of roughly 580 of the donors. The study gave a list of around 170 TCR beta chains associated with cytomegalovirus. Several of the top co-occurrence clusters appeared to be linked to parvovirus B19, influenza, CMV and Epstein-Barr virus, according to a later analysis. When HLA alleles, especially DR and DQ, strongly co-occurred, TCR associations were difficult to assign to individual alleles. A cluster of highly shared sequence variants was judged likely to represent a technical artifact of the sequencing pipeline. Linkage disequilibrium might explain the correlated functional status among segregating V segments, but an unknown experimental factor could not be ruled out. The classifier was reported to diagnose cytomegalovirus status with high specificity and sensitivity in both the original cohort and the validation cohort. According to the authors, the approach could potentially be generalized to other disease states and immunological phenotypes. An association between a missense DCLRE1C variant and V-gene and J-gene trimming of TCR beta chains was found in a later genetic analysis and replicated in an independent cohort. In vitro tests confirmed that a few of the cytomegalovirus-associated TCR beta chains recognize cytomegalovirus antigens. Some IMGT-functional V segments, including TRBV6-2 and TRBV6-3, could not be told apart with the 87-base-pair reads, so those segments were excluded. Only TCR beta chains were sequenced in this cohort, and the absence of alpha or paired-chain data limited detectable features. In a later analysis, around 17,000 TCR beta sequences were associated with specific HLA alleles at a false discovery rate of 0.05. An earlier analysis of approximately 600 of the donors showed that most TCR beta V segments appeared in productive rearrangements either about 87% or about 30% of the time, which broadly matched IMGT annotations. Because some donors lacked HLA typing at each locus, the association tests relied only on the typed subset.

The CDR3 covers 15 residues, taking in both the cysteine and the phenylalanine. Of all the DNA, just the CDR3 is kept, 45 bases in frame from base 1. Via the germline V gene (reference sequence), CDR1 is PRHDT and CDR2 FYEKMQ. The cohort comprised under 700 healthy bone marrow donors. All cohort members were sampled while nominally healthy, although unrecorded immune exposures were likely present. The donor tested CMV seronegative and was one of the 352 seronegative cohort members. Every donor gave a peripheral blood sample, and the peripheral blood mononuclear cells from that sample were used for TCR beta sequencing. Genomic DNA was extracted from the blood cell samples with the Qiagen DNeasy Blood Extraction Kit. The protocol used for the library was the immunoSEQ multiplex PCR assay. For the multiplex PCR, a mixture combining 60 forward primers for TCR Vbeta segments and 13 reverse primers for TCR Jbeta segments was used. The CDR3 region of rearranged TCR beta genes was amplified from genomic DNA by a multiplex PCR assay. The amplified TCR beta libraries were sequenced on the Illumina HiSeq System as 87-base-pair reads. As for the authors' bioinformatics: In a later analysis, tens of millions of unique TCR beta chains were counted across the approximately 640 repertoires, and roughly 11 million of these chains were shared by at least two donors. Raw reads were error-corrected and collapsed into unique sequences with a nearest-neighbor algorithm that merged closely related sequences to remove PCR and sequencing errors. To assign V, D and J gene segments, CDR3 sequences were aligned to IMGT reference sequences. Each retained sequence needed at least a six-nucleotide match to both a V gene segment and a J gene segment. A rearrangement was called productive if the CDR3 had no stop codons and remained in frame with V and J, and every other rearrangement was called non-productive. Following IMGT convention, CDR3 was defined as the stretch from the second conserved V-encoded cysteine up to the conserved J-encoded phenylalanine. The earlier analysis of about 590 of the donors excluded sequences that lacked an unambiguous match to a single V gene segment. An earlier analysis of fewer than 650 of the donors classified V segments as functional when productive rearrangements were above 56.7% and as segregating when the standard deviation between donors was above 5%. A statistical classification framework was developed to diagnose cytomegalovirus status using the catalog of TCR beta chain sequences. In a later analysis, TCR nucleotide sequences were compared against IMGT/GENE-DB human TR gene sequences so that V and J genes could be assigned. Using the TCRdist pipeline, a later analysis assigned CDR3 sequences along with most-parsimonious VDJ recombination scenarios. In a later analysis, each TCR beta chain was defined by its CDR3 amino acid sequence together with its V-gene family, and reads lacking a unique V-gene family were excluded. A later analysis removed roughly 590 highly shared, low-generation-probability nucleotide sequences to deal with suspected cross-contamination and a sequencing artifact. In a later analysis, a clonal expansion index was calculated for each public chain from normalized within-repertoire ranks of inferred template counts. In a later analysis, generation probabilities were computed using a VDJ recombination model fitted to out-of-frame rearrangements, and the results were checked against IGoR. In a later analysis, TCR-TCR, TCR-HLA and TCR-CMV co-occurrence was scored with hypergeometric tests, and a repertoire-size bias correction was applied to TCR pairs. In a later analysis, false discovery rates were estimated by permuting HLA or CMV assignments 20 times. In a later analysis, co-occurring TCRs were grouped with DBSCAN, and TCRdist sequence similarity was added when clustering was performed within HLA-allele-positive subsets. Co-occurrence clustering excluded repertoires with fewer than 30,000 or more than 120,000 public chains, plus five with anomalous nucleotide sharing. Not all clones reach the TCRdb copy of this immuneACCESS table, which keeps in-frame sequences only. Checked studies attribute under half of the gap to unresolved V genes and leave the rest unexplained. D and trimming were read from the DNA, whereas the V and J calls and clone size are those reported in that table. This sample gives around 160,000 clones in total; roughly 73% of them show up just once. The ten top clones hold approximately 1.6% of the sample.

Sequenced: PBMCs. This receptor chain uses TRBV13 and TRBJ2-6; a stretch of 7 junction bases matches TRBD2. This clonotype was obtained from a woman younger than 30 in good health and CMV-seronegative. The CDR3 protein sequence reads: CASSRGRGGANGLTF. The nucleotide sequence reads TGTGCCAGCAGCCGAGGCCGGGGAGGGGCCAACGGCCTGACTTTC.